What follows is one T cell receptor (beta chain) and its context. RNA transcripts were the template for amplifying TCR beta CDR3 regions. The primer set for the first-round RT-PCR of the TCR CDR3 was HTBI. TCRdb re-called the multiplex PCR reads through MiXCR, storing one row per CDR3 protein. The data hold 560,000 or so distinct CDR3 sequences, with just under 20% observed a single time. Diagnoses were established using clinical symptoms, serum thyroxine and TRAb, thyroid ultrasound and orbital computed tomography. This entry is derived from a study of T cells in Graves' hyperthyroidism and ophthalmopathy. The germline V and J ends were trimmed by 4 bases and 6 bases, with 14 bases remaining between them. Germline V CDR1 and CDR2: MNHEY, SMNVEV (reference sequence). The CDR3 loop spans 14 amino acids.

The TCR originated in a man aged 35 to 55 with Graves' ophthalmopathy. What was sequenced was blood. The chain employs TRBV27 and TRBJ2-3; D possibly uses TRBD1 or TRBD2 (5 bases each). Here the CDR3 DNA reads TGTGCCAGCAGTTCCTCGTCCGGGGCGGATACGCAGTATTTT. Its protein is CASSSSSGADTQYF.